The clone carrying this TCR beta chain was counted a single time. Germline loops: CDR1 LGHNA, CDR2 YNFKEQ. The length of the CDR3 is 14 residues. V dropped 11 bases and J dropped 4 bases, with 19 bases sitting between them. This specimen belongs to a study of blood T cell repertoires in COVID-19. In the study overall: The cDNA or gDNA used as material had been derived from T cells, B-cell-depleted T cells, or PBMCs.

The table came from immunoSEQ multiplex PCR; TCRdb's copy has only in-frame clones and leaves some out. This sample has 200,000 to 300,000 clones; 80% to 90% occur once, and the top ten carry 2.3%. Sequenced: peripheral blood. This chain uses TRBV4-2 with TRBJ2-3, with a weak D call TRBD2 (5 bases). The receptor was isolated from a woman between 50 and 59 years old with acute or convalescent COVID-19. The CDR3 bases are TGTGCCGTTAGCGAATTCGGAGACGCAGATACGCAGTATTTT. This sequence encodes CAVSEFGDADTQYF.